Listed below are T cell receptor beta chains from one sample, sequenced in a study of long-term antiretroviral therapy in people with HIV. Profiling relied on immunoSEQ multiplex PCR, and the TCRdb table lists in-frame clones only, not all of them. The sample consists of some 31,000 clones, about 94% of them appearing once. This material consisted of unsorted PBMCs, taken roughly 7.1 years after starting antiretroviral therapy. All receptors derive from a man aged 45-60 years with HIV. Each CDR3 is given with its conserved first and last residue. A D gene is named only where the DNA matches it firmly. Only some rows state a clone size, as once, few, many or a class for expanded clones.

D gene	V gene	clone size	J gene	CDR3 DNA	CDR3 protein
TRBD1	TRBV19	few	TRBJ2-7	TGTGCCAGTAGTATAGGAGGGGGCGTGGACGAGCAGTACTTC	CASSIGGGVDEQYF
-	TRBV7-6	once	TRBJ1-3	TGTGCCAGCAGCCCAACGTTATTGGGCTCCGGAAACACCATATATTTT	CASSPTLLGSGNTIYF
-	TRBV11-2	-	TRBJ2-1	TGTGCCAGCAGCTTAGGACTAACCGCGGAGCAGTTCTTC	CASSLGLTAEQFF
TRBD2	TRBV4-1	-	TRBJ2-2	TGCGCCAGCAGCCAAGATTCGGGGGGGCGCGGGGAGCTGTTTTTT	CASSQDSGGRGELFF
-	TRBV5-1	-	TRBJ2-7	TGCGCCAGCAGGACCGACAGCTACGAGCAGTACTTC	CASRTDSYEQYF
-	TRBV6-5	-	TRBJ1-5	TGTGCCAGCAGTTTAACTTTCAGGGGCGGCCAGCCCCAGCATTTT	CASSLTFRGGQPQHF
TRBD1	TRBV6-6	-	TRBJ2-7	TGTGCCAGCATAAGGACAGGGAAGGGCGAGCAGTACTTC	CASIRTGKGEQYF
-	TRBV11-2	-	TRBJ2-7	TGTGCCAGCAGCTTAGGGCAGCCGTACGAGCAGTACTTC	CASSLGQPYEQYF
-	TRBV7-7	once	TRBJ1-6	TGTGCCAGCAGCTTAACGGCGAATTCACCCCTCCACTTT	CASSLTANSPLHF
TRBD1	TRBV18	-	TRBJ2-3	TGTGCCAGCTCCTCCAGGGGGCCGGGAGATACGCAGTATTTT	CASSSRGPGDTQYF
TRBD1	TRBV7-2	-	TRBJ1-5	TGTGCCAGCAGCACCCAGGGGGGTCAGCCCCAGCATTTT	CASSTQGGQPQHF
-	TRBV6-5	medium-sized	TRBJ2-1	TGTGCCAGCAGTTACGTATCGACAGGGCGGGGAGAGCAGTTCTTC	CASSYVSTGRGEQFF
TRBD2	TRBV7-2	-	TRBJ2-6	TGTGCCAGCAGCGAGCGGGGAGGGGGGGCCAACGTCCTGACTTTC	CASSERGGGANVLTF
-	TRBV9	-	TRBJ2-7	TGTGCCAGCAGCTCCCAGCCGGGCTCCTACGAGCAGTACTTC	CASSSQPGSYEQYF
-	TRBV7-9	-	TRBJ2-7	TGTGCCAGCAGCTTCACGGCAGGGGCCTCCTACGAGCAGTACTTC	CASSFTAGASYEQYF
TRBD1	TRBV7-3	-	TRBJ2-5	TGTGCCAGCAGCTTGACAGGGGGGGGAGAGACCCAGTACTTC	CASSLTGGGETQYF
TRBD1	TRBV10-2	-	TRBJ2-2	TGCGCCAGCGGGGGAGGGGGACAGGGGGCAACCGGGGAGCTGTTTTTT	CASGGGGQGATGELFF
-	TRBV27	-	TRBJ2-7	TGTGCCAGCAGTTTATCGACGGGAAGAGAGCAGTACTTC	CASSLSTGREQYF